What follows are 24 T cell receptor beta chains derived from one specimen sequenced in a study of vaccination and CD4 T cells after COVID-19. These receptors have no identified antigens. Stated treatment: roughly 11-day PBMC culture with coronavirus spike peptide pools or control peptides (ViraFEST assay). Oncomine TCR Beta short-read sequencing was applied to DNA from cultured CD4+ T cells. From the PCR reads, TCRdb called clonotypes with MiXCR, one entry per CDR3 protein. The profile covers 10,000 to 15,000 distinct CDR3 sequences, with around 35% appearing a single time and roughly 18% taken by the ten largest. Input material: cultured CD4+ T cells from blood. The origin of the receptors is a human donor with COVID-19.

This rearrangement joins TRBV20-1 to TRBJ1-1; tentative D call: TRBD1 (5 bases). CDR1 is DFQATT, CDR2 SNEGSKA, per germline (reference sequence). This CDR3 spans 15 amino acids. The V end was cut by 3 bases, the J end by 1 base, with 15 bases between. CDR3 nucleotide sequence: TGCAGTGCTAGTAGCCACGGGGGGGAGAACACTGAAGCTTTCTTT. It is translated as CSASSHGGENTEAFF.

Judged by abundance, this clonotype is medium-sized (0.01 to 0.1%). The J gene is TRBJ2-4, the V gene TRBV18; 8 bases match TRBD2. Germline loops: CDR1 KGHSH, CDR2 LQKENI. V lost 6 bases and J lost 8; bases outside the gene matches: 15. The CDR3 is 16 amino acids. In DNA form, the CDR3 reads TGTGCCAGCTCCCCGGCGAAAGGGCGGCGGGAGGACATTCAGTACTTC. It translates to CASSPAKGRREDIQYF.

CDR3 protein: CASSYNYEQYF. Written as DNA, the CDR3 is TGTGCCAGCAGTTACAATTACGAGCAGTACTTC. This chain joins TRBV6-5 and TRBJ2-7; D is undetermined. CDR1 is MNHEY, CDR2 SVGAGI, per germline. V shed 2 bases and J shed 4 bases, with 3 bases lying between them. This CDR3 comprises 11 residues.

The rearrangement links TRBV5-1 to TRBJ2-1; TRBD1 aligns across 7 bases. With V trimmed by 4 bases and J by 7 bases, 11 bases remained unmatched. Germline V gene sequence: CDR1 SGHRS, CDR2 YFSETQ. The length of the CDR3 is 15 residues. CDR3 in DNA: TGCGCCAGCAGCCGCCGACAGGGAATAGATAATGAGCAGTTCTTC. Its protein is CASSRRQGIDNEQFF.

This clonotype was counted only a few times. The chain couples TRBV6-2 or TRBV6-3 to TRBJ1-6; a possible D gene is TRBD1 (5 bases). The CDR3 runs 15 residues. Germline V gene sequence: CDR1 MNHEY, CDR2 SVGEGT. V dropped 0 bases and J dropped 10 bases, with 13 bases sitting between them. DNA for the CDR3: TGTGCCAGCAGTTACTCGACTTTAGGGGAATCACCCCTCCACTTT. Protein sequence: CASSYSTLGESPLHF.

About this clonotype itself: Sequence at one end of the junction differs from germline and may be a read error. J is TRBJ2-7 and V is TRBV2; 9 nucleotides match TRBD1. This CDR3 has 15 residues. Germline V gives CDR1 SNHLY, CDR2 FYNNEI. CDR3 in amino acids: CASSEGQGIPYEQYF. The DNA of the CDR3 is TGTGCCAGCAGCGAAGGACAGGGGATCCCCTACGAGCAGTACTTC.

The V call is TRBV5-1, the J call TRBJ1-4, with TRBD1 matching over 8 bases. After removal of 4 bases from V and 2 bases from J, the junction contained 7 bases not matched to a gene. Germline assignment: CDR1 SGHRS and CDR2 YFSETQ. This CDR3 has 16 residues. CDR3 loop: CASSAGQGSTNEKLFF. The CDR3 nucleotides are TGCGCCAGCAGCGCCGGACAGGGATCCACTAATGAAAAACTGTTTTTT.

The chain recombines TRBV30 with TRBJ2-7; D is tentatively TRBD1 or TRBD2 (6 bases each). The ends were cut back, 6 bases at V and 2 bases at J, with 20 bases in the middle. Per germline, CDR1 GTSNPN and CDR2 SVGIG (reference sequence). The CDR3 contains 15 residues. The CDR3 bases are TGTGCCTGCACAGGGACGGCGGGGAGCCCCTACGAGCAGTACTTC. Encoded protein: CACTGTAGSPYEQYF.

This chain connects TRBV19 to TRBJ2-7, with D unclear. Germline V gene lookup returns CDR1 LNHDA and CDR2 SQIVND (reference sequence). There are 11 residues in the CDR3. V was cut by 3 bases and J by 5 bases, with 5 bases left in between. CDR3 amino acids: CASSIDNEQYF. The CDR3 nucleotides read TGTGCCAGTAGTATTGATAACGAGCAGTACTTC.

The J gene is TRBJ1-4, the V gene TRBV10-1; 7 nucleotides align to TRBD1. There are 11 residues in the CDR3. The ends lost 8 bases at V and 8 bases at J; junction bases unmatched: 2. Germline loops: CDR1 WNHNN, CDR2 SYGVQD (reference sequence). CDR3 coding DNA: TGCGCCAGCGGGACAGCAGAAAAACTGTTTTTT. It yields the protein CASGTAEKLFF.

This clonotype came up a few times. The chain employs TRBV29-1 and TRBJ1-4; D uncertain. This CDR3 has 12 amino acids. The V end was cut by 4 bases, the J end by 7 bases, with 10 bases between. Per germline, CDR1 SQVTM and CDR2 ANQGSEA. The CDR3: CSVGAGSEKLFF. As DNA, the CDR3 is TGCAGCGTTGGGGCCGGGTCTGAAAAACTGTTTTTT.

This clonotype was counted a few times. This chain uses TRBV24-1 with TRBJ2-2; D unresolved. Germline V gene sequence: CDR1 KGHDR, CDR2 SFDVKD. This CDR3 comprises 12 residues. V was cut by 5 bases and J by 7 bases, with 7 bases left in between. The CDR3 DNA reads TGTGCCACCAGTGCCCCGTTCGGGGAGCTGTTTTTT. Its protein is CATSAPFGELFF.

Only a few counts were recorded for this clonotype. This sequence joins TRBV20-1 and TRBJ1-6; D is uncertain. Germline V gene lookup returns CDR1 DFQATT and CDR2 SNEGSKA (reference sequence). This CDR3 comprises 12 residues. The V and J ends lost 7 bases and 1 base respectively, with 5 bases between them. CDR3 loop: CSVGSYNSPLHF. The CDR3 DNA sequence: TGCAGTGTGGGATCCTATAATTCACCCCTCCACTTT.

This clonotype was picked up a small number of times. The CDR3 DNA reads TGTGCCAGCAGCCTTAGAGCGGTTTCCACAGATACGCAGTATTTT. Residues: CASSLRAVSTDTQYF. The genes are TRBV7-3 and TRBJ2-3, with D possibly matching TRBD2 (5 bases). Trimming shortened V by 5 bases and J by 2 bases, and 14 bases separated the two germline ends. Per the germline V gene, CDR1 is SGHTA and CDR2 is FQGTGA. The CDR3 consists of 15 residues.

This chain connects TRBV20-1 to TRBJ2-7, with D possibly matching TRBD1 (6 bases). The V end was cut by 1 base, the J end by 6 bases, with 13 bases between. This CDR3 has 13 residues. Per the germline V gene, CDR1 is DFQATT and CDR2 is SNEGSKA (reference sequence). The CDR3 coding sequence is TGCAGTGCTAGAGGGGACACCCTTAGCGAGCAGTACTTC. Its translation is CSARGDTLSEQYF.

In its sample, this clonotype was seen a few times. The chain recombines TRBV11-3 with TRBJ1-2; 8 positions match TRBD1. Germline V gene lookup returns CDR1 SGHNT and CDR2 YENEEA. J lost 4 bases, V lost 5 bases, and 6 bases had no gene match. CDR3 length: 14 amino acids. CDR3 DNA sequence: TGTGCCAGCAGCGCCCGGGACAGGCCCTATGGCTACACCTTC. Its protein product is CASSARDRPYGYTF.

The CDR3, as DNA: TGTGCCAGTAGTGTCGGCGGGGGGATGTATGAGCAGTTCTTC. This encodes CASSVGGGMYEQFF. The rearrangement uses TRBV19 and TRBJ2-1, with 8 bases lining up with TRBD2. Germline V gene lookup returns CDR1 LNHDA and CDR2 SQIVND (reference sequence). With 5 bases clipped from V and 8 bases from J, the junction kept 8 bases outside the gene matches. This CDR3 spans 14 amino acids. The variable domain in full, with the rest retrieved from reference TRBV19 and TRBJ2-1, is DGGITQSPKYLFRKEGQNVTLSCEQNLNHDAMYWYRQDPGQGLRLIYYSQIVNDFQKGDIAEGYSVSREKKESFPLTVTSAQKNPTAFYLCASSVGGGMYEQFFGPGTRLTVL.

This clonotype came up a few times. This chain links TRBV27 with TRBJ1-1, with D possibly matching TRBD1 (5 bases). The CDR3 is made up of 17 amino acids. Trimming took off 3 bases at V and 7 bases at J, with 24 bases between the two ends. Germline V lookup: CDR1 MNHEY, CDR2 SMNVEV (reference sequence). CDR3 DNA sequence: TGTGCCAGCAGTTTTGGTGGAGTCGGAGGGGACCTTGGTGAAGCTTTCTTT. It yields the protein CASSFGGVGGDLGEAFF.

This sequence joins TRBV5-1 and TRBJ1-2; TRBD1 might be the D (6 bases). Germline loops: CDR1 SGHRS, CDR2 YFSETQ. V lost 1 base and J lost 4, with 14 bases in between. The CDR3 totals 15 residues. The CDR3 sequence: CASSLSPDSVYGYTF. The CDR3 DNA is TGCGCCAGCAGCTTGAGTCCGGACAGTGTCTATGGCTACACCTTC. The entire variable domain, with the rest obtained from reference TRBV5-1 and TRBJ1-2, is as follows: KAGVTQTPRYLIKTRGQQVTLSCSPISGHRSVSWYQQTPGQGLQFLFEYFSETQRNKGNFPGRFSGRQFSNSRSEMNVSTLELGDSALYLCASSLSPDSVYGYTFGSGTRLTVV.

The rearrangement joins TRBV7-8 to TRBJ2-7; 9 nucleotides match TRBD1. Germline loops: CDR1 SGHVS, CDR2 FQNEAQ. With 5 bases clipped from V and 2 bases from J, the junction kept 7 bases outside the gene matches. The CDR3 spans 15 residues. CDR3 sequence: CASSPTGTGTYEQYF. The CDR3 DNA is TGTGCCAGCAGCCCGACCGGGACAGGGACCTACGAGCAGTACTTC.

This clonotype has just a few counts. The chain recombines TRBV5-1 with TRBJ1-2; perhaps TRBD1 as D (5 bases). CDR1 and CDR2 (germline): SGHRS, YFSETQ. The CDR3 has 12 amino acids. V was cut by 3 bases and J by 7 bases, with 10 bases left in between. CDR3 nucleotide sequence: TGCGCCAGCAGCTCGGGGGTAACTGGCTACACCTTC. Translated, it gives CASSSGVTGYTF. Full variable domain (rest looked up from reference TRBV5-1 and TRBJ1-2): KAGVTQTPRYLIKTRGQQVTLSCSPISGHRSVSWYQQTPGQGLQFLFEYFSETQRNKGNFPGRFSGRQFSNSRSEMNVSTLELGDSALYLCASSSGVTGYTFGSGTRLTVV.

The chain recombines TRBV11-3 with TRBJ2-3; 9 nucleotides align to TRBD2. The CDR3 runs to 17 residues. Germline CDR1 SGHNT, CDR2 YENEEA. V lost 5 bases and J lost 0; bases outside the gene matches: 9. For the CDR3, the DNA is TGTGCCAGCAGCCTCACCGGGCGGGGGGGAAGCACAGATACGCAGTATTTT. Translated: CASSLTGRGGSTDTQYF.

This chain uses TRBV21-1 with TRBJ2-3; the table's D call TRBD2 went unverified against the DNA. TRBV21-1 is a listed pseudogene. The CDR3 has 17 residues. CDR3 nucleotides: TGTGCCAGCAGCAAAATTGGGAGGACTAGGGACCCAGATACGCAGTATTTT. It specifies CASSKIGRTRDPDTQYF.

The chain links TRBV7-2 to TRBJ2-3; D remains ambiguous. The CDR3 extends over 15 amino acids. Trimming stripped 5 bases from V and 4 bases from J, with 16 bases between. Germline CDR1 and CDR2: SGHTA and FQGNSA. The chain's CDR3 is CASSRNLGDADTQYF. Here the CDR3 DNA reads TGTGCCAGCAGCCGAAACTTGGGCGACGCAGATACGCAGTATTTT. The variable domain in full, completed from reference TRBV7-2 and TRBJ2-3, reads GAGVSQSPSNKVTEKGKDVELRCDPISGHTALYWYRQSLGQGLEFLIYFQGNSAPDKSGLPSDRFSAERTGGSVSTLTIQRTQQEDSAVYLCASSRNLGDADTQYFGPGTRLTVL.